This T cell receptor beta chain was captured in a study of a mutant IDH1 vaccine in newly diagnosed glioma. Time point of the sample: baseline, week 1 (first vaccination visit). The treatment is: pre-vaccination baseline after standard-of-care therapy. TCRdb's table, derived via immunoSEQ multiplex PCR, lists solely in-frame clones and lacks some. Here the sample spans about 70,000 clones, over 70% being singletons. The CDR3 consists of 14 residues. Germline loops: CDR1 LGHNA, CDR2 YNFKEQ. After removal of 4 bases from V and 4 bases from J, the junction contained 5 bases not matched to a gene. This clonotype was sampled from a woman aged 18-35 years with glioma. Some clones in this sample may be carry-over from other donors' samples. V usage is TRBV4-2 and J usage is TRBJ2-3; 7 bases match TRBD1. This material consisted of peripheral blood mononuclear cells (PBMCs), taken from a glioma patient treated with radiotherapy, temozolomide or both. The CDR3 nucleotides are TGTGCCAGCAGCCGCCCCGACAGGGCAGATACGCAGTATTTT. Translated, it gives CASSRPDRADTQYF.